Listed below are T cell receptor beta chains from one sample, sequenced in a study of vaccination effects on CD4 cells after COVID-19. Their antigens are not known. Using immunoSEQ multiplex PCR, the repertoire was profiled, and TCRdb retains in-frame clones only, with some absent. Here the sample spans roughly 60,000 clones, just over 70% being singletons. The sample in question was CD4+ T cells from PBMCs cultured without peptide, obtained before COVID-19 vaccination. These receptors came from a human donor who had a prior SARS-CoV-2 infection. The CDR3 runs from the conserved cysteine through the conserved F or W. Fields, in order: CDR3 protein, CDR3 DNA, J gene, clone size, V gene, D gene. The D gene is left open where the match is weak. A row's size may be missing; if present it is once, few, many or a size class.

cdr3_aa: CASSALEGQLIEQYF; cdr3_nt: TGTGCCAGCAGCGCATTAGAGGGGCAGCTAATCGAGCAGTACTTC; j_call: TRBJ2-7; clone_size: NA; v_call: TRBV7-9; d_call: NA
cdr3_aa: CASRAGLAESTDTQYF; cdr3_nt: TGCGCCAGCAGGGCGGGACTAGCAGAAAGCACAGATACGCAGTATTTT; j_call: TRBJ2-3; clone_size: NA; v_call: TRBV5-1; d_call: TRBD2
cdr3_aa: CASSLQTGQETQYF; cdr3_nt: TGCGCCAGCAGCCTTCAGACAGGGCAAGAGACCCAGTACTTC; j_call: TRBJ2-5; clone_size: NA; v_call: TRBV5-1; d_call: TRBD1
cdr3_aa: CASSLSRWQSSYEQYF; cdr3_nt: TGTGCCAGCAGTTTATCGAGGTGGCAGAGCTCCTACGAGCAGTACTTC; j_call: TRBJ2-7; clone_size: NA; v_call: TRBV27; d_call: NA
cdr3_aa: CASRDTGTHGYTF; cdr3_nt: TGTGCCAGCAGGGACACAGGGACCCATGGCTACACCTTC; j_call: TRBJ1-2; clone_size: few; v_call: TRBV6-5; d_call: NA
cdr3_aa: CASSHTAASSPLHF; cdr3_nt: TGTGCCAGTAGTCACACAGCGGCCAGTTCACCCCTCCACTTT; j_call: TRBJ1-6; clone_size: few; v_call: TRBV19; d_call: NA
cdr3_aa: CASTPRDRGTNEQFF; cdr3_nt: TGTGCCAGCACCCCCAGGGACAGGGGTACCAATGAGCAGTTCTTC; j_call: TRBJ2-1; clone_size: NA; v_call: TRBV5-4; d_call: TRBD1
cdr3_aa: CATSRSLGAAYNEQFF; cdr3_nt: TGTGCCACCAGCAGATCCTTGGGCGCCGCCTACAATGAGCAGTTCTTC; j_call: TRBJ2-1; clone_size: few; v_call: TRBV15; d_call: NA
cdr3_aa: CASSFSQLNTEAFF; cdr3_nt: TGTGCCAGCAGTTTCAGTCAGTTGAACACTGAAGCTTTCTTT; j_call: TRBJ1-1; clone_size: NA; v_call: TRBV27; d_call: NA
cdr3_aa: CASSLLVNTEAFF; cdr3_nt: TGTGCCAGCAGCCTTTTGGTGAACACTGAAGCTTTCTTT; j_call: TRBJ1-1; clone_size: NA; v_call: TRBV2; d_call: NA
cdr3_aa: CASSVPATGGTWYEQYF; cdr3_nt: TGTGCCAGCAGCGTACCCGCAACAGGGGGCACGTGGTACGAGCAGTACTTC; j_call: TRBJ2-7; clone_size: NA; v_call: TRBV9; d_call: TRBD1
cdr3_aa: CASSLTSGYNEQFF; cdr3_nt: TGTGCCAGCAGCCTAACTAGCGGGTACAATGAGCAGTTCTTC; j_call: TRBJ2-1; clone_size: once; v_call: TRBV11-2; d_call: TRBD2
cdr3_aa: CASSQTGIAGGLAGELFF; cdr3_nt: TGTGCCAGCAGTCAAACTGGAATAGCGGGGGGTTTAGCCGGGGAGCTGTTTTTT; j_call: TRBJ2-2; clone_size: NA; v_call: TRBV6-2/TRBV6-3; d_call: TRBD2
cdr3_aa: CASSTLAGGYNEQFF; cdr3_nt: TGTGCCAGCAGCACACTAGCGGGGGGGTACAATGAGCAGTTCTTC; j_call: TRBJ2-1; clone_size: NA; v_call: TRBV7-3; d_call: TRBD2
cdr3_aa: CASSLVTGQVYEQYF; cdr3_nt: TGCGCCAGCAGCTTGGTAACGGGACAGGTCTACGAGCAGTACTTC; j_call: TRBJ2-7; clone_size: few; v_call: TRBV5-1; d_call: TRBD1
cdr3_aa: CASSLSGNQPQHF; cdr3_nt: TGTGCCAGCAGTTTATCAGGAAATCAGCCCCAGCATTTT; j_call: TRBJ1-5; clone_size: few; v_call: TRBV27; d_call: NA
cdr3_aa: CASSIGGGRGVDEQFF; cdr3_nt: TGTGCCAGTAGTATAGGTGGGGGCAGGGGCGTTGATGAGCAGTTCTTC; j_call: TRBJ2-1; clone_size: NA; v_call: TRBV19; d_call: NA
cdr3_aa: CASLSSGRADTQYF; cdr3_nt: TGTGCCAGCCTTTCTAGCGGGAGGGCAGATACGCAGTATTTT; j_call: TRBJ2-3; clone_size: NA; v_call: TRBV2; d_call: TRBD2